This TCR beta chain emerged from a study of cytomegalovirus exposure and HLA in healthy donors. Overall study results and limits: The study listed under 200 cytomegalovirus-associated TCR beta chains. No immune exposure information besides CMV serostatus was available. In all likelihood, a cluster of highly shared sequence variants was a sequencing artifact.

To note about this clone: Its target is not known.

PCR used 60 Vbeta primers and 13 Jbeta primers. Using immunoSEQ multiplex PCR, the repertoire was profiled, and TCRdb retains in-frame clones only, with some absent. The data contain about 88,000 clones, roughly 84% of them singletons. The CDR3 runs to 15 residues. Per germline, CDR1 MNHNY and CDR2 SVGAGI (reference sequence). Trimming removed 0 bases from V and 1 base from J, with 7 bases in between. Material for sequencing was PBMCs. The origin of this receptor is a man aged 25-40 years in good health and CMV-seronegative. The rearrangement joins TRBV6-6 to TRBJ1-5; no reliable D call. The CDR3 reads CASSYSGGSNQPQHF. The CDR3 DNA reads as TGTGCCAGCAGTTACTCGGGCGGGAGCAATCAGCCCCAGCATTTT.